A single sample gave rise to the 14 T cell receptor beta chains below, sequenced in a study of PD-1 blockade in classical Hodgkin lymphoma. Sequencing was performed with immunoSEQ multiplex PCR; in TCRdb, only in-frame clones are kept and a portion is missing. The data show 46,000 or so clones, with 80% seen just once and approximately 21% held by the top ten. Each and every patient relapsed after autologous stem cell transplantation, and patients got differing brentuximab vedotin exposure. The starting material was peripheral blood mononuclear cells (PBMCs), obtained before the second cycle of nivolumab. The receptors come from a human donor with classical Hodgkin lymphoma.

The CDR3 DNA reads as TGTGCCAGCAGCAATACCGGGACAGGGGTAGATACGCAGTATTTT. Its translation is CASSNTGTGVDTQYF. V and J are TRBV7-3 and TRBJ2-3, with 10 bases fitting TRBD1. The CDR3 has 15 residues. V shed 5 bases, J shed 5 bases, and the junction held 7 bases outside the gene matches. Germline CDR1 and CDR2: SGHTA and FQGTGA.

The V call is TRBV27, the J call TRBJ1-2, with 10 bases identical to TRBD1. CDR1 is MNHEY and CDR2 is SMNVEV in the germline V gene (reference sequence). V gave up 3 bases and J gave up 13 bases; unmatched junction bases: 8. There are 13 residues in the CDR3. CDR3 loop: CASSFFDRGRVTF. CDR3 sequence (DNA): TGTGCCAGCAGTTTCTTCGACAGGGGGCGCGTCACCTTC.

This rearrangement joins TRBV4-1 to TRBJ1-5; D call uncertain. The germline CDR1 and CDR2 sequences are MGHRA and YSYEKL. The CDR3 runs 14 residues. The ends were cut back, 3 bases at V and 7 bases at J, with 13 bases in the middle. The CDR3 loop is CASSQNTLSQPQHF. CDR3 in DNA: TGCGCCAGCAGCCAGAACACACTGTCCCAGCCCCAGCATTTT.

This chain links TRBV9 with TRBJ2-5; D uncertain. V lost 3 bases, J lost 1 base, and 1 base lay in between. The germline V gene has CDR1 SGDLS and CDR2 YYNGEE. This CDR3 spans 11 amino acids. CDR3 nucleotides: TGTGCCAGCAGCGCCCAAGAGACCCAGTACTTC. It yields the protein CASSAQETQYF. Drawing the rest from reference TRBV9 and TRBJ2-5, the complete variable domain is DSGVTQTPKHLITATGQRVTLRCSPRSGDLSVYWYQQSLDQGLQFLIQYYNGEERAKGNILERFSAQQFPDLHSELNLSSLELGDSALYFCASSAQETQYFGPGTRLLVL.

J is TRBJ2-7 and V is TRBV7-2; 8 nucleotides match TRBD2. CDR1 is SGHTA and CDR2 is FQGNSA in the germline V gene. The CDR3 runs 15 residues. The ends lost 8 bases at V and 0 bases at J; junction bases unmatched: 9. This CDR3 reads CASGPRGGLSYEQYF. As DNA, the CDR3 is TGTGCCAGCGGGCCCCGGGGGGGGCTCTCCTACGAGCAGTACTTC.

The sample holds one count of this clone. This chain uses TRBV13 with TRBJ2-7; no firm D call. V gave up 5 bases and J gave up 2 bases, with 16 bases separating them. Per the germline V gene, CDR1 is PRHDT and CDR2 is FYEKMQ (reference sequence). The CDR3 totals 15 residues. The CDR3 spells CASSASNGKTYEQYF. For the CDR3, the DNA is TGTGCCAGCAGCGCCTCGAATGGCAAGACCTACGAGCAGTACTTC.

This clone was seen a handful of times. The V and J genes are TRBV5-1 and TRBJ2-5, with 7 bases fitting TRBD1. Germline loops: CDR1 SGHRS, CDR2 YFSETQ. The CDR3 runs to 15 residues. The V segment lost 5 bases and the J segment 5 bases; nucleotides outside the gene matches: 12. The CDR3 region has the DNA TGCGCCAGCAGGGCAACAGGGGATATCGGGGAGACCCAGTACTTC. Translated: CASRATGDIGETQYF. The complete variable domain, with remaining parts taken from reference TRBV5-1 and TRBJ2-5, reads KAGVTQTPRYLIKTRGQQVTLSCSPISGHRSVSWYQQTPGQGLQFLFEYFSETQRNKGNFPGRFSGRQFSNSRSEMNVSTLELGDSALYLCASRATGDIGETQYFGPGTRLLVL.

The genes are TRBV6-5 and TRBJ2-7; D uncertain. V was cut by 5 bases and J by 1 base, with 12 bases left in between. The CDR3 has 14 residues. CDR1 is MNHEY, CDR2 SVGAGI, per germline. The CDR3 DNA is TGTGCCAGCAGTCTAATAACTGGATCCTACGAGCAGTACTTC. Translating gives CASSLITGSYEQYF.

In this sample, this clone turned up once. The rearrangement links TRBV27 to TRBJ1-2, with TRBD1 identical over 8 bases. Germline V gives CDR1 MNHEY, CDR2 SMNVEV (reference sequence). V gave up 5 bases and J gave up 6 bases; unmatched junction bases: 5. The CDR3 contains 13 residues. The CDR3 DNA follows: TGTGCCAGCAGTCCTCGGACAGGGAATGGCTACACCTTC. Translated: CASSPRTGNGYTF.

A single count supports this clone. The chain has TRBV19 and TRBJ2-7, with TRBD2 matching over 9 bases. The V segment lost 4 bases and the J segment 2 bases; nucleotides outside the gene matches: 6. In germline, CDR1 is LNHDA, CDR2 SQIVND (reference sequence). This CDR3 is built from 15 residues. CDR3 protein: CASSKWTSATYEQYF. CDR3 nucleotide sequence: TGTGCCAGTAGTAAGTGGACTAGCGCGACCTACGAGCAGTACTTC. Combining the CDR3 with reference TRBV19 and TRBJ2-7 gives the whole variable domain DGGITQSPKYLFRKEGQNVTLSCEQNLNHDAMYWYRQDPGQGLRLIYYSQIVNDFQKGDIAEGYSVSREKKESFPLTVTSAQKNPTAFYLCASSKWTSATYEQYFGPGTRLTVT.

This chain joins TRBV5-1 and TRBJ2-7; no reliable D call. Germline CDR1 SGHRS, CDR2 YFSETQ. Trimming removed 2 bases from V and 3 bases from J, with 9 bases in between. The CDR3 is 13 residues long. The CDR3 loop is CASSLREGYEQYF. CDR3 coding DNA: TGCGCCAGCAGCTTAAGGGAAGGCTACGAGCAGTACTTC.

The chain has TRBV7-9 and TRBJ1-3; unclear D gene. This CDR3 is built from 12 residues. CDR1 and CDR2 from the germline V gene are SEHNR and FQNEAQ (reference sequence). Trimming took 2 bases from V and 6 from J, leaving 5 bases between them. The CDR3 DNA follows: TGTGCCAGCAGCTTATATCAAAACACCATATATTTT. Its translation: CASSLYQNTIYF.

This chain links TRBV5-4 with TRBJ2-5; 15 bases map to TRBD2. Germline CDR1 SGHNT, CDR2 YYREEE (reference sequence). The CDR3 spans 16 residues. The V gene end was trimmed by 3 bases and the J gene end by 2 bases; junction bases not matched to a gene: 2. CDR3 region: CASSWGLAGGQETQYF. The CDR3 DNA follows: TGTGCCAGCAGCTGGGGACTAGCGGGGGGTCAAGAGACCCAGTACTTC.

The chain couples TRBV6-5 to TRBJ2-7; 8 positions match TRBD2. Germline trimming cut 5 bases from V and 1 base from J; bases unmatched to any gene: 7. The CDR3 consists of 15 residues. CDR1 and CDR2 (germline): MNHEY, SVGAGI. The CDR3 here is CASSIEAGVSYEQYF. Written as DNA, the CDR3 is TGTGCCAGCAGTATCGAAGCGGGGGTATCCTACGAGCAGTACTTC.